The clone carrying this TCR beta chain was seen a handful of times. V lost 7 bases and J lost 3; bases outside the gene matches: 4. There are 14 residues in the CDR3. The data originate from a study of early T cells in non-severe SARS-CoV-2 infection. Individual cDNA molecules each received unique molecular identifiers attached to them. TCRdb fed the 5' RACE reads into MiXCR, producing one record per CDR3 protein. The data hold 100,000 to 130,000 distinct CDR3 sequences, with around an eighth observed a single time. Sequencing was done on a sample of whole blood. The genes are TRBV12-3 or TRBV12-4 and TRBJ1-1; 11 bases match TRBD1. The receptor's source is an adult who was a healthcare worker with PCR-confirmed SARS-CoV-2 infection or an uninfected control (not recorded which). The CDR3 DNA sequence: TGTGCCAGCACTCGGACAGGGGGCTACACTGAAGCTTTCTTT. Protein: CASTRTGGYTEAFF.